Presented here are 18 T cell receptor beta chains from one specimen sequenced in a study of graft-versus-host responses after intestinal transplantation. The repertoire was sequenced with immunoSEQ multiplex PCR; TCRdb's copy has only in-frame clones and lacks some. Here the sample spans tens of thousands of clones, about 91% being singletons. No antigens are known for them. This material consisted of unstimulated CD4+ T cells sorted from spleen or lymph node cells, taken before transplant. These TCRs come from a human donor who was the organ donor for an intestinal transplant.

To note about this clone: Other nucleotide sequences in the sample specify the same CDR3. The chain carries TRBV28 and TRBJ1-1; maybe TRBD1 (6 bases). The CDR3 loop spans 15 amino acids. Germline V lookup: CDR1 MDHEN, CDR2 SYDVKM. Trimming removed 2 bases at V and 4 bases at J, with 14 bases between. The CDR3 DNA reads as TGTGCCAGCAGTTTAAGGGGACAAGGGCGCACTGAAGCTTTCTTT. Translated, it gives CASSLRGQGRTEAFF. The variable domain in full, completed from reference TRBV28 and TRBJ1-1, reads DVKVTQSSRYLVKRTGEKVFLECVQDMDHENMFWYRQDPGLGLRLIYFSYDVKMKEKGDIPEGYSVSREKKERFSLILESASTNQTSMYLCASSLRGQGRTEAFFGQGTRLTVV.

The chain uses TRBV6-5 and TRBJ1-5; the D gene is possibly TRBD1 (6 bases). The V end was cut by 8 bases, the J end by 3 bases, with 11 bases between. CDR1 and CDR2 (germline): MNHEY, SVGAGI. This CDR3 comprises 13 residues. The CDR3 sequence: CASRRQDNQPQHF. The CDR3 region has the DNA TGTGCCAGCCGGAGACAGGACAATCAGCCCCAGCATTTT.

The CDR3 nucleotides read TGTGCCAGCAGAAAGCGGGAGGGCAATGAGCAGTTCTTC. Protein sequence: CASRKREGNEQFF. The chain links TRBV6-1 to TRBJ2-1, with 10 positions matching TRBD2. V was clipped by 6 bases and J by 6 bases; unmatched bases: 2. The CDR3 runs to 13 residues. The germline CDR1 and CDR2 sequences are MNHNS and SASEGT.

The chain has TRBV11-3 and TRBJ1-2, with 7 bases fitting TRBD1. CDR3 length equals 15 residues. With 5 bases clipped from V and 2 bases from J, the junction kept 8 bases outside the gene matches. In germline, CDR1 is SGHNT, CDR2 YENEEA. CDR3 coding DNA: TGTGCCAGCAGCAGAACGGGACAGTCCAACTATGGCTACACCTTC. Its translation: CASSRTGQSNYGYTF.

This chain links TRBV13 with TRBJ2-5; 12 nucleotides align to TRBD2. V lost 5 bases, J lost 1 base, and 5 bases stayed unmatched. Germline V gene lookup returns CDR1 PRHDT and CDR2 FYEKMQ (reference sequence). The length of the CDR3 is 16 residues. The CDR3 region has the DNA TGTGCCAGCAGCCGCACTAGCGGGGGGCCCCAAGAGACCCAGTACTTC. This encodes CASSRTSGGPQETQYF.

This chain uses TRBV7-2 with TRBJ2-7; TRBD1 matches at 9 bases. The CDR3 loop spans 14 amino acids. Germline V gene lookup returns CDR1 SGHTA and CDR2 FQGNSA. V lost 5 bases and J lost 2; bases outside the gene matches: 4. The CDR3 loop is CASSPRDRAYEQYF. CDR3 coding DNA: TGTGCCAGCAGCCCCCGGGACAGGGCCTACGAGCAGTACTTC.

The V gene is TRBV10-3, the J gene TRBJ2-7; 9 nucleotides align to TRBD2. V dropped 10 bases and J dropped 2; count of bases not matched to a gene: 3. CDR1 and CDR2 from the germline V gene are ENHRY and SYGVKD. The CDR3 extends over 12 amino acids. The DNA of the CDR3 is TGTGCCACCCAGCGGGAGGCCTACGAGCAGTACTTC. Its translation is CATQREAYEQYF.

V and J are TRBV4-1 and TRBJ1-1, with no clear D. Trimming stripped 3 bases from V and 0 bases from J, with 11 bases between. CDR1 and CDR2 from the germline V gene are MGHRA and YSYEKL. There are 15 residues in the CDR3. CDR3 DNA sequence: TGCGCCAGCAGCCATTATGGCACCATGAACACTGAAGCTTTCTTT. Translating gives CASSHYGTMNTEAFF.

V is TRBV28 and J is TRBJ1-2; perhaps TRBD1 as D (5 bases). The germline V gene encodes CDR1 MDHEN and CDR2 SYDVKM. CDR3 length equals 13 residues. Trimming left V 6 bases short and J 7 bases short, with 15 bases between. The CDR3 sequence: CASRATDTFGYTF. As DNA, the CDR3 is TGTGCCAGCAGGGCGACAGATACTTTTGGCTACACCTTC.

This clone was seen once. This chain joins TRBV7-2 and TRBJ2-3, with D tentatively TRBD1 (5 bases). Germline loops: CDR1 SGHTA, CDR2 FQGNSA. Trimming took off 4 bases at V and 6 bases at J, with 11 bases between the two ends. This CDR3 is 13 amino acids long. The CDR3 coding sequence is TGTGCCAGCAGCTCGCAGGGTACCGATACGCAGTATTTT. The encoded protein is CASSSQGTDTQYF. The full variable domain, in which reference TRBV7-2 and TRBJ2-3 provide the parts outside the CDR3, is GAGVSQSPSNKVTEKGKDVELRCDPISGHTALYWYRQSLGQGLEFLIYFQGNSAPDKSGLPSDRFSAERTGGSVSTLTIQRTQQEDSAVYLCASSSQGTDTQYFGPGTRLTVL.

The chain is built from TRBV18 and TRBJ1-6; a weak D match, TRBD1 (5 bases). Germline values: CDR1 KGHSH, CDR2 LQKENI. Trimming pared 2 bases from V and 6 bases from J, leaving 14 bases between. CDR3 length equals 16 residues. For the CDR3, the DNA is TGTGCCAGCTCACCATCGGGCAGGGAAAGTAATTCACCCCTCCACTTT. It translates to CASSPSGRESNSPLHF.

This clone was recorded only once. This rearrangement joins TRBV5-1 to TRBJ2-2; D possibly corresponds to TRBD1 (5 bases). Trimming stripped 5 bases from V and 2 bases from J, with 16 bases between. The germline gives CDR1 SGHRS, CDR2 YFSETQ. CDR3 length: 16 amino acids. As DNA, the CDR3 is TGCGCCAGCAGGGAAGGGGTTTTAGCCAACACCGGGGAGCTGTTTTTT. It translates to CASREGVLANTGELFF. Combining the CDR3 with reference TRBV5-1 and TRBJ2-2 gives the whole variable domain KAGVTQTPRYLIKTRGQQVTLSCSPISGHRSVSWYQQTPGQGLQFLFEYFSETQRNKGNFPGRFSGRQFSNSRSEMNVSTLELGDSALYLCASREGVLANTGELFFGEGSRLTVL.

This rearrangement joins TRBV19 to TRBJ1-5, with D perhaps matching TRBD1 (5 bases). CDR1 LNHDA and CDR2 SQIVND come from the germline V gene (reference sequence). This CDR3 region has 14 residues. V lost 10 bases to trimming and J lost 2 bases, with 15 bases between them. As DNA, the CDR3 is TGTGCCACCGCGCAGGGTCGTGGCAATCAGCCCCAGCATTTT. It translates to CATAQGRGNQPQHF.

The J gene is TRBJ2-2, the V gene TRBV7-9, with a tentative D call TRBD2 (7 bases). The CDR3 covers 17 residues. Germline-derived CDR1 and CDR2 are SEHNR and FQNEAQ (reference sequence). V dropped 3 bases and J dropped 3 bases, with 17 bases sitting between them. The CDR3 here is CASSFAGAGDYTGELFF. For the CDR3, the DNA is TGTGCCAGCAGCTTCGCGGGAGCAGGGGACTACACCGGGGAGCTGTTTTTT.

This clone has only a few counts. The sample contains more than one DNA sequence encoding this CDR3. This rearrangement joins TRBV6-5 to TRBJ1-1, with TRBD1 as a possible D gene (5 bases). Germline loops: CDR1 MNHEY, CDR2 SVGAGI. The V and J ends lost 2 bases and 1 base respectively, with 5 bases between them. The CDR3 runs to 13 residues. CDR3 amino acids: CASSYGQNTEAFF. The CDR3 DNA sequence: TGTGCCAGCAGTTACGGACAGAACACTGAAGCTTTCTTT.

This clone has just one count. The chain couples TRBV6-5 to TRBJ2-7; TRBD1 is a possible D gene (5 bases). Trimming pared 5 bases from V and 4 bases from J, leaving 18 bases between. Germline CDR1 MNHEY, CDR2 SVGAGI. The CDR3 is 15 residues long. CDR3 sequence (DNA): TGTGCCAGCAGTGCCCAAGGACACACGGATTACGAGCAGTACTTC. Its protein is CASSAQGHTDYEQYF.

This chain uses TRBV10-3 with TRBJ2-1, with D possibly matching TRBD1 (5 bases). The CDR3 totals 12 residues. Germline V gives CDR1 ENHRY, CDR2 SYGVKD. Trimming took 6 bases from V and 6 from J, leaving 9 bases between them. This CDR3 is CAIRPDSNEQFF. The CDR3 DNA reads TGTGCCATCAGACCTGACAGCAATGAGCAGTTCTTC.

The rearrangement links TRBV9 to TRBJ2-3; D is possibly TRBD2 (5 bases). Trimming pared 3 bases from V and 0 bases from J, leaving 11 bases between. This CDR3 contains 15 residues. CDR1 SGDLS and CDR2 YYNGEE come from the germline V gene. CDR3 nucleotides: TGTGCCAGCAGCGACGGACTTGCTAGCACAGATACGCAGTATTTT. Protein product: CASSDGLASTDTQYF. Filled out from reference TRBV9 and TRBJ2-3, the complete variable domain reads DSGVTQTPKHLITATGQRVTLRCSPRSGDLSVYWYQQSLDQGLQFLIQYYNGEERAKGNILERFSAQQFPDLHSELNLSSLELGDSALYFCASSDGLASTDTQYFGPGTRLTVL.